This paragraph reports one T cell receptor (beta chain). The CDR3 spans 16 residues. The V end lost 2 bases, the J end lost 0 bases, and 12 bases lay between the germline ends. Germline V gene data show CDR1 as KGHSH and CDR2 as LQKENI. These data originate in a study of radiation and T cells in renal cell carcinoma. The method was immunoSEQ multiplex PCR; TCRdb's version includes in-frame clones alone and lacks a portion of them. The sample lists about 150,000 clones; 87% were seen once. Described time point: blood 2 weeks post-SBRT. Treatment indicated: 15 Gy SBRT to primary tumor, nephrectomy 4 weeks later.

The chain couples TRBV18 to TRBJ2-3; D is undetermined. The TCR originated in a woman in her forties or fifties with renal cell carcinoma. Sample: blood, taken from a patient whose treatment included radiotherapy and nephrectomy. The CDR3 sequence is CASSPIFGDSTDTQYF. The CDR3 bases are TGTGCCAGCTCACCAATCTTCGGAGATAGCACAGATACGCAGTATTTT.